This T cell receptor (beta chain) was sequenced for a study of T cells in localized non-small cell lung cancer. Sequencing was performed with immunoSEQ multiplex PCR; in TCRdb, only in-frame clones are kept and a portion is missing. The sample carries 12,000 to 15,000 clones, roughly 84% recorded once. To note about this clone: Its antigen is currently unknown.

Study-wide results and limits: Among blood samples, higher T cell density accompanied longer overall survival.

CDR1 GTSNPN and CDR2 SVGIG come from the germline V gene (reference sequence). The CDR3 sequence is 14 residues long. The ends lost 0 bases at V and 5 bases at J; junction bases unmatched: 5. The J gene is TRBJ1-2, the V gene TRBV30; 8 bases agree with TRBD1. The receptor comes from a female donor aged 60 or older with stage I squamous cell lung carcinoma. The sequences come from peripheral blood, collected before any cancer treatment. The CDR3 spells CAWSVGGTGYGYTF. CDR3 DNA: TGTGCCTGGAGTGTTGGCGGGACAGGTTATGGCTACACCTTC.